Below, 20 T cell receptor beta chains from the same sample are listed, as sequenced in a study of blood T cell repertoires in COVID-19. The table came from immunoSEQ multiplex PCR; TCRdb's copy has only in-frame clones and leaves some out. Here the sample spans 150,000 to 200,000 clones, roughly 70% being singletons. Sequenced sample: peripheral blood. These receptors came from a woman aged 80 or over with acute or convalescent COVID-19.

The chain couples TRBV4-2 to TRBJ2-7; 7 bases agree with TRBD2. This CDR3 spans 18 amino acids. The V gene end was trimmed by 0 bases and the J gene end by 0 bases; junction bases not matched to a gene: 11. Per germline, CDR1 LGHNA and CDR2 YNFKEQ. The CDR3 is CASSQDPGTGGVSYEQYF. In DNA, the CDR3 is TGTGCCAGCAGCCAAGATCCAGGTACGGGAGGTGTCTCCTACGAGCAGTACTTC.

This chain uses TRBV6-6 with TRBJ2-5, with D perhaps TRBD1 (5 bases). Germline V gives CDR1 MNHNY, CDR2 SVGAGI (reference sequence). The CDR3 is 12 amino acids. Trimming removed 5 bases at V and 10 bases at J, with 14 bases between. The CDR3 sequence is CASSGREGGQYF. CDR3 DNA: TGTGCCAGCAGTGGCAGGGAAGGCGGCCAGTACTTC.

The genes are TRBV27 and TRBJ2-2; TRBD2 is a possible D gene (6 bases). The V gene's germline CDR1 is MNHEY and CDR2 SMNVEV (reference sequence). The length of the CDR3 is 14 residues. V was pared by 7 bases and J by 9 bases, with 18 bases between. CDR3 nucleotide sequence: TGTGCCAGCACCCCGTGGGGGGAGTCTCGGGAGCTGTTTTTT. Its translation is CASTPWGESRELFF.

This rearrangement joins TRBV27 to TRBJ1-1, with 7 bases aligning to TRBD1. Germline CDR1 reads MNHEY; CDR2 reads SMNVEV (reference sequence). With 3 bases clipped from V and 8 bases from J, the junction kept 9 bases outside the gene matches. This CDR3 contains 14 residues. The chain's CDR3 is CASSFDRTGVEAFF. The CDR3 nucleotides are TGTGCCAGCAGTTTCGACCGAACAGGGGTGGAAGCTTTCTTT.

The J gene is TRBJ1-4, the V gene TRBV5-1; maybe TRBD1 (6 bases). The CDR3 covers 16 residues. V was pared by 4 bases and J by 8 bases, with 21 bases between. Germline V lookup: CDR1 SGHRS, CDR2 YFSETQ. Here the CDR3 DNA reads TGCGCCAGCAGCCCGGAACTTGGACAGCCTAGCGAAAAACTGTTTTTT. Its translation is CASSPELGQPSEKLFF.

The chain is built from TRBV7-3 and TRBJ1-1, with 8 bases matching TRBD1. The CDR3 length is 14 residues. The V gene's germline CDR1 is SGHTA and CDR2 FQGTGA. The junction had 4 bases not matched to a gene; V was cut back by 4 bases and J by 3 bases. The CDR3, as DNA: TGTGCCAGCAGCTCTACAGGGGGATACACTGAAGCTTTCTTT. The encoded protein is CASSSTGGYTEAFF. The entire variable domain, with the rest obtained from reference TRBV7-3 and TRBJ1-1, is as follows: GAGVSQTPSNKVTEKGKYVELRCDPISGHTALYWYRQSLGQGPEFLIYFQGTGAADDSGLPNDRFFAVRPEGSVSTLKIQRTERGDSAVYLCASSSTGGYTEAFFGQGTRLTVV.

The rearrangement uses TRBV19 and TRBJ2-3; D is uncertain. Germline V lookup: CDR1 LNHDA, CDR2 SQIVND (reference sequence). V lost 7 bases, J lost 1 base, and 12 bases lay in between. The CDR3 runs 14 residues. This CDR3 reads CASKPRTGTDTQYF. The DNA of the CDR3 is TGTGCCAGTAAGCCGCGAACTGGCACAGATACGCAGTATTTT.

This clone was seen repeatedly, ten times or more. The J gene is TRBJ2-7, the V gene TRBV28; D remains unclear. Trimming took 1 base from V and 4 from J, leaving 11 bases between them. The CDR3 is 14 amino acids. Germline V gene sequence: CDR1 MDHEN, CDR2 SYDVKM. This chain's CDR3 is CASSLFRRSYEQYF. CDR3 DNA: TGTGCCAGCAGTTTATTTCGCAGGTCGTACGAGCAGTACTTC.

This clone was recorded once. This sequence joins TRBV9 and TRBJ2-7; the match to TRBD2 covers 13 bases. V was pared by 0 bases and J by 5 bases, with 2 bases of the junction left unmatched. This CDR3 is built from 15 residues. In germline, CDR1 is SGDLS, CDR2 YYNGEE. The CDR3 loop is CASSVDGTSGNEQYF. CDR3 sequence (DNA): TGTGCCAGCAGCGTAGACGGGACTAGCGGGAACGAGCAGTACTTC. The full variable domain, rest sourced from reference TRBV9 and TRBJ2-7, is DSGVTQTPKHLITATGQRVTLRCSPRSGDLSVYWYQQSLDQGLQFLIQYYNGEERAKGNILERFSAQQFPDLHSELNLSSLELGDSALYFCASSVDGTSGNEQYFGPGTRLTVT.

The gene calls are TRBV2 and TRBJ1-5, with 8 bases aligning to TRBD1. Germline V gene sequence: CDR1 SNHLY, CDR2 FYNNEI. Trimming at V came to 6 bases and at J to 7 bases, leaving 8 bases not matched to a gene. This CDR3 comprises 14 residues. DNA for the CDR3: TGTGCCAGCAGCCAAACAGGGGGATACCAGCCCCAGCATTTT. This translates into CASSQTGGYQPQHF.

Only one count was recorded for this clone. The chain is built from TRBV27 and TRBJ1-1; D gene uncertain. The germline V gene has CDR1 MNHEY and CDR2 SMNVEV (reference sequence). CDR3 length equals 14 residues. V was pared by 4 bases and J by 7 bases, with 16 bases between. In DNA, the CDR3 is TGTGCCAGCAGTTCAACCAGCGCCCTCGGTGAAGCTTTCTTT. Translated: CASSSTSALGEAFF.

In this sample, this clone turned up a few times. V and J are TRBV24-1 and TRBJ2-7; D unresolved. V was shortened by 7 bases and J by 0 bases, with 9 bases between the two germline ends. Germline assignment: CDR1 KGHDR and CDR2 SFDVKD. CDR3 length: 13 amino acids. CDR3 DNA sequence: TGTGCCACCAGAACTTTAAGCTCCTACGAGCAGTACTTC. Protein sequence: CATRTLSSYEQYF.

This clone came up once. The V gene is TRBV2, the J gene TRBJ2-7; 10 bases match TRBD1. V shed 8 bases and J 2 bases; nucleotides not matched to a gene: 6. From germline, CDR1 is SNHLY and CDR2 FYNNEI. The length of the CDR3 is 14 residues. In nucleotides, the CDR3 is TGTGCCAGCTTAAGGGACAGGGGTACCTACGAGCAGTACTTC. Protein sequence: CASLRDRGTYEQYF.

The chain combines TRBV7-9 with TRBJ2-7, with TRBD1 as a possible D gene (6 bases). Germline assignment: CDR1 SEHNR and CDR2 FQNEAQ (reference sequence). The CDR3 totals 14 residues. V lost 5 bases and J lost 0, with 11 bases in between. The CDR3 nucleotides read TGTGCCAGCAGCCTTGGACAGCACTCCTACGAGCAGTACTTC. This codes for CASSLGQHSYEQYF.

The rearrangement links TRBV6-6 to TRBJ1-1; unclear D gene. CDR1 is MNHNY and CDR2 is SVGAGI in the germline V gene (reference sequence). The CDR3 length is 14 residues. V was cut by 2 bases and J by 0 bases, with 7 bases left in between. The CDR3 DNA reads as TGTGCCAGCAGTTACGGGCAGCTGAACACTGAAGCTTTCTTT. Translation: CASSYGQLNTEAFF.

V is TRBV5-1 and J is TRBJ2-1, with 9 bases identical to TRBD2. V lost 0 bases and J lost 5; bases outside the gene matches: 3. The germline CDR1 and CDR2 sequences are SGHRS and YFSETQ. The CDR3 contains 15 residues. CDR3 sequence: CASSLVAGVHNEQFF. The CDR3, as DNA: TGCGCCAGCAGCTTGGTAGCGGGAGTTCACAATGAGCAGTTCTTC.

Only a few counts were recorded for this clone. J is TRBJ2-3 and V is TRBV18, with a tentative D call TRBD2 (5 bases). Germline lookup yields CDR1 KGHSH and CDR2 LQKENI. V was pared by 6 bases and J by 0 bases, with 13 bases between. The CDR3 is made up of 15 amino acids. The CDR3 DNA reads TGTGCCAGCTCGCCAAGCGGAGCTAGCACAGATACGCAGTATTTT. It is translated as CASSPSGASTDTQYF.

Worth noting for this clone: At the DNA level, this CDR3 is encoded by other sequences in the same sample as well. This rearrangement joins TRBV7-9 to TRBJ2-3; a weak D match, TRBD2 (6 bases). Trimming pared 1 base from V and 4 bases from J, leaving 9 bases between. CDR3 length: 14 amino acids. Germline V gene lookup returns CDR1 SEHNR and CDR2 FQNEAQ (reference sequence). The CDR3 loop is CASSLGRGSDTQYF. The CDR3 region has the DNA TGTGCCAGCAGCTTAGGGCGGGGATCAGATACGCAGTATTTT.

The chain uses TRBV29-1 and TRBJ2-3; TRBD1 might be the D (6 bases). The V end lost 0 bases, the J end lost 2 bases, and 18 bases lay between the germline ends. The CDR3 totals 17 residues. CDR1 is SQVTM and CDR2 is ANQGSEA in the germline V gene. As DNA, the CDR3 is TGCAGCGTTGAAGAAAACAGGGTTGGGACCTTCACAGATACGCAGTATTTT. Its translation: CSVEENRVGTFTDTQYF.

V usage is TRBV7-2 and J usage is TRBJ1-4; TRBD1 aligns across 12 bases. Germline assignment: CDR1 SGHTA and CDR2 FQGNSA. The CDR3 has 17 amino acids. Trimming cost V 5 bases and J 2 bases; bases outside gene matches: 6. The CDR3 reads CASSKGQGAGTNEKLFF. CDR3 nucleotide sequence: TGTGCCAGCAGCAAGGGACAGGGGGCAGGGACTAATGAAAAACTGTTTTTT.